The clone carrying this TCR beta chain has a single count. Germline CDR1 is MNHEY and CDR2 is SVGAGI. CDR3 length equals 13 residues. V shed 6 bases and J 8 bases; nucleotides not matched to a gene: 8. The sample belongs to a study of blood T cell repertoires in COVID-19. In the original analysis: Quantification of nucleated cells was approximated via reference gene primer amplification. Generated by immunoSEQ multiplex PCR, the TCRdb table keeps only in-frame clones and is missing some. V and J calls and clone size are as listed in that table; D and trimming were resolved from the DNA. The repertoire holds roughly 100,000 clones, around 89% seen once, with approximately 3.5% in the top ten.

The sequenced material came from peripheral blood. The TCR originated in a woman aged 55-69 years with acute or convalescent COVID-19. J is TRBJ1-2 and V is TRBV6-5; 8 bases align to TRBD1. The CDR3 protein is CASRQQGDRGYTF. In nucleotides, the CDR3 is TGTGCCAGCAGACAACAGGGGGATCGGGGCTACACCTTC.